This T cell receptor (beta chain) comes out of a study of blood T cell repertoires in COVID-19. As for the study in general: The United States, Italy and Spain provided the acute and convalescent COVID-19 samples. T cells, B-cell-depleted T cells, or PBMCs supplied cDNA or gDNA.

This CDR3 is built from 14 residues. Germline values: CDR1 SGHDT, CDR2 YYEEEE. After removal of 4 bases from V and 5 bases from J, the junction contained 2 bases not matched to a gene. Source study methods: Estimation of nucleated cell counts was performed using reference gene primer amplification. Sequencing was performed with immunoSEQ multiplex PCR; in TCRdb, only in-frame clones are kept and a portion is missing. V and J calls and clone size are given by that table; D and trimming were obtained from the DNA. Here the sample spans 300,000 to 450,000 clones, 85% being singletons. This receptor was obtained from a woman under 30 with acute or convalescent COVID-19. Input material: peripheral blood. The chain couples TRBV5-6 to TRBJ1-6; 8 bases align to TRBD1. The CDR3, as DNA: TGTGCCAGCAGCCTGACAGGGGATAATTCACCCCTCCACTTT. This sequence encodes CASSLTGDNSPLHF.